This T cell receptor (beta chain) was identified in a study of graft-versus-host responses after intestinal transplantation. Study-wide background: Multivisceral, liver-intestinal, or isolated intestinal transplants were received by the recipients. Induction with anti-thymocyte globulin, then tacrolimus and steroids for around three years, was given to all recipients.

Of note for this clone: The antigen is undetermined.

The length of the CDR3 is 15 residues. Germline CDR1 reads SGHNT; CDR2 reads YYREEE (reference sequence). Trimming pared 7 bases from V and 0 bases from J, leaving 17 bases between. The study's findings and limits: Present in recipient marrow, GvH clones included some that appeared first in ileum or blood.

Generated by immunoSEQ multiplex PCR, the TCRdb table keeps only in-frame clones and is missing some. The table records about 98,000 clones, more than 70% of them present only once. The specimen was PBMCs, collected 255 days after intestinal transplant. J is TRBJ2-7 and V is TRBV5-4; D might be TRBD1 or TRBD2, each matching 5 bases. The receptor was isolated from a human patient who received an intestinal transplant, so some T cells may come from the graft donor. CDR3 coding DNA: TGTGCCAGCTCTCCCGGGACCCTTAGCTCCTACGAGCAGTACTTC. Amino acid sequence: CASSPGTLSSYEQYF.